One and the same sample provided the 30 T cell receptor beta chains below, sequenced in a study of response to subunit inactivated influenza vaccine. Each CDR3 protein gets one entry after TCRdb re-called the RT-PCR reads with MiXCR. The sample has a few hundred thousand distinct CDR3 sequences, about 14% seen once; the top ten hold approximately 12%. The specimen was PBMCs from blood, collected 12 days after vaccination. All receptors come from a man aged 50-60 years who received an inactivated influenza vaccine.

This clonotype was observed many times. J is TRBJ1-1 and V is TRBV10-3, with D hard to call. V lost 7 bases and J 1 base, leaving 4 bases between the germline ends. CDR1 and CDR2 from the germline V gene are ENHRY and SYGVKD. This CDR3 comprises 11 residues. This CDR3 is CAIMGNTEAFF. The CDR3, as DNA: TGTGCCATCATGGGGAACACTGAAGCTTTCTTT.

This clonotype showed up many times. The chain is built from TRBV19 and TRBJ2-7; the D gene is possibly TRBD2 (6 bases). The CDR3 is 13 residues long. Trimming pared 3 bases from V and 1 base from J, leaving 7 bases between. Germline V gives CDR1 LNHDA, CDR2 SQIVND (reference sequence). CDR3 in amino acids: CASSIGGSYEQYF. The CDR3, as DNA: TGTGCCAGTAGTATCGGGGGATCCTACGAGCAGTACTTC. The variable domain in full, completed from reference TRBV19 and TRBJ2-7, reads DGGITQSPKYLFRKEGQNVTLSCEQNLNHDAMYWYRQDPGQGLRLIYYSQIVNDFQKGDIAEGYSVSREKKESFPLTVTSAQKNPTAFYLCASSIGGSYEQYFGPGTRLTVT.

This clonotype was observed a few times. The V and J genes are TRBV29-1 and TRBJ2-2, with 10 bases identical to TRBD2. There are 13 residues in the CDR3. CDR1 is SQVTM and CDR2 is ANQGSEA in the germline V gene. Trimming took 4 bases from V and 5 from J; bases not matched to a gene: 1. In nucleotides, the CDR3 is TGCAGCGTTGGGACTAGCGGTACCGGGGAGCTGTTTTTT. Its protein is CSVGTSGTGELFF.

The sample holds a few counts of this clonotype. CDR3 nucleotides: TGTGCCAGTGGACAGGACCATGAGCAGTTCTTC. It specifies CASGQDHEQFF. The chain uses TRBV7-8 and TRBJ2-1, with 7 nucleotides matching TRBD1. The CDR3 is made up of 11 amino acids. The germline V gene has CDR1 SGHVS and CDR2 FQNEAQ. J was trimmed by 8 bases and V by 9 bases; bases with no gene match: 4.

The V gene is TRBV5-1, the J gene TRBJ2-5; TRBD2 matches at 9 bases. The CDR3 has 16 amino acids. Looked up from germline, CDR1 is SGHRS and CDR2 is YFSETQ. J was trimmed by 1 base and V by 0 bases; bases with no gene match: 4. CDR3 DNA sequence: TGCGCCAGCAGCTTGGCAGTAGCGGGGGCCCAAGAGACCCAGTACTTC. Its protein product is CASSLAVAGAQETQYF.

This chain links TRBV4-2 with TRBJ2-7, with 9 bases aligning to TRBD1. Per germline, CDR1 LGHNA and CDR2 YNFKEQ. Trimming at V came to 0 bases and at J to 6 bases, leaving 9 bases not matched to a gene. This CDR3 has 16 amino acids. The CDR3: CASSQDLDRGESEQYF. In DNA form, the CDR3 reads TGTGCCAGCAGCCAAGATCTGGACAGGGGAGAATCCGAGCAGTACTTC.

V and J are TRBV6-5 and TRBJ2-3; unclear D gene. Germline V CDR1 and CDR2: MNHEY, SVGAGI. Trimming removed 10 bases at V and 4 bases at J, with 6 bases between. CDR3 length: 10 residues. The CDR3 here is CATRADTQYF. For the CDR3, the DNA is TGTGCCACCCGCGCAGATACGCAGTATTTT.

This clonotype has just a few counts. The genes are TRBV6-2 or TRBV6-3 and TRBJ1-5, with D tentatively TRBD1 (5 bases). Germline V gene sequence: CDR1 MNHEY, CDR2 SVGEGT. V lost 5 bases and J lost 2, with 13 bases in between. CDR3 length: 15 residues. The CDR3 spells CASSDFGGGNQPQHF. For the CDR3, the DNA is TGTGCCAGCAGTGACTTCGGGGGAGGCAATCAGCCCCAGCATTTT.

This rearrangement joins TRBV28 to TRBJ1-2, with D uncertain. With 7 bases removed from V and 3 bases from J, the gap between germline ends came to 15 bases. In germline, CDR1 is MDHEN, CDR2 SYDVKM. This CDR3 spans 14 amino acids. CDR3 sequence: CASISGGFDYGYTF. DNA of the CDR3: TGTGCCAGCATCTCTGGAGGGTTCGACTATGGCTACACCTTC.

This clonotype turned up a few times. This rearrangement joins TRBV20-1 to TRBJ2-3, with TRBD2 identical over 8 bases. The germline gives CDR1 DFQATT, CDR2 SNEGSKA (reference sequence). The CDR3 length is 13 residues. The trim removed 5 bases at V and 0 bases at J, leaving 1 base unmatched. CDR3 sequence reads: CSAVAGSTDTQYF. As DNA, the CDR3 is TGCAGTGCTGTAGCGGGGAGCACAGATACGCAGTATTTT.

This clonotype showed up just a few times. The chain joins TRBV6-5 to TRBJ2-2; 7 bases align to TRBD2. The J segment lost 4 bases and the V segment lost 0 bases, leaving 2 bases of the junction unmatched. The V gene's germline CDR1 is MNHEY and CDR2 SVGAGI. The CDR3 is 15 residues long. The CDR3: CASSYSTSPTGELFF. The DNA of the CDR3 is TGTGCCAGCAGTTACTCGACTAGCCCCACCGGGGAGCTGTTTTTT.

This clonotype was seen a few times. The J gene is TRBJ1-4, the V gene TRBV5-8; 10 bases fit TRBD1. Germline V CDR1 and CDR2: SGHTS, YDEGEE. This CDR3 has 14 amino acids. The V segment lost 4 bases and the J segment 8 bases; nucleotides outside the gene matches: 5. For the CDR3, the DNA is TGTGCCAGCAGCGGGGACAGGGGACGAGAAAAACTGTTTTTT. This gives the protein CASSGDRGREKLFF.

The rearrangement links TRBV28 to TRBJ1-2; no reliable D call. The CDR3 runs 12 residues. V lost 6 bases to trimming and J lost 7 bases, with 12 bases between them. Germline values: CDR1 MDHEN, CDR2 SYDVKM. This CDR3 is CASSRLKRGYTF. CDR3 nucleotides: TGTGCCAGCAGCCGCCTAAAGCGTGGCTACACCTTC.

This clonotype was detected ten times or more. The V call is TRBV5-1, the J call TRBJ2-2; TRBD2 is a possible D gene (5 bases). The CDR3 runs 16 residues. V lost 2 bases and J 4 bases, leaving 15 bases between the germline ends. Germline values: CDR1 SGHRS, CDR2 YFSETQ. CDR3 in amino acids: CASSFNMDRGTGELFF. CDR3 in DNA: TGCGCCAGCAGCTTCAACATGGATCGGGGCACCGGGGAGCTGTTTTTT.

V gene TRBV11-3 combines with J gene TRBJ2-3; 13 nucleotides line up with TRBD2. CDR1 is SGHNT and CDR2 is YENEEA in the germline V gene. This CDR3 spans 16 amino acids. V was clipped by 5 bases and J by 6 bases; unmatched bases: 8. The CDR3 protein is CASSPGTSGASDTQYF. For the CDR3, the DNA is TGTGCCAGCAGCCCAGGGACTAGCGGGGCCTCCGATACGCAGTATTTT.

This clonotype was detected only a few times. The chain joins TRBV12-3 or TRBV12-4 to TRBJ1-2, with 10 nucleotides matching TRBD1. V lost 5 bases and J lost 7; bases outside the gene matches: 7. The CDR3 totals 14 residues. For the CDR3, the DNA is TGTGCCAGCAGTCGACAGGGGGCTTTCGCTGGCTACACCTTC. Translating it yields CASSRQGAFAGYTF.

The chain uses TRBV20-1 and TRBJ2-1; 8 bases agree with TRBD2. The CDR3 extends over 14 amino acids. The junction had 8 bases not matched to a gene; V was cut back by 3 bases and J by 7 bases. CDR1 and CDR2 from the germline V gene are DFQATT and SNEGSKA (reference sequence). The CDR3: CSASYRAGVNEQFF. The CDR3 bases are TGCAGTGCTAGTTATCGAGCGGGGGTGAATGAGCAGTTCTTC.

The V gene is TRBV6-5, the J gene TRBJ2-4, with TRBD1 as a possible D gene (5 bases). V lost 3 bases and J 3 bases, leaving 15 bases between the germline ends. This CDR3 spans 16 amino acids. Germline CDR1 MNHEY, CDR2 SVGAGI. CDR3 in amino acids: CASSYDSPIGKNIQYF. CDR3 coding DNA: TGTGCCAGCAGTTATGACAGTCCAATTGGCAAAAACATTCAGTACTTC.

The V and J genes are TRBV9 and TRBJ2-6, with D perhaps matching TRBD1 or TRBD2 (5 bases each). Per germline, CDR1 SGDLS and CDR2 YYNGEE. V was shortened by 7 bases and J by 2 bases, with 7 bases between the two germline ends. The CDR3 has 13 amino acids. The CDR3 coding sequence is TGTGCCAGCGGGACGACTGGGGCCAACGTCCTGACTTTC. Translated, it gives CASGTTGANVLTF.

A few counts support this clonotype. Here the CDR3 reads CASSLDRVRTEAFF. Written as DNA, the CDR3 is TGTGCCAGCAGCCTGGACAGGGTCCGTACTGAAGCTTTCTTT. The chain uses TRBV7-2 and TRBJ1-1; 8 nucleotides align to TRBD1. The CDR3 extends over 14 amino acids. The germline gives CDR1 SGHTA, CDR2 FQGNSA. V was clipped by 5 bases and J by 5 bases; unmatched bases: 7.

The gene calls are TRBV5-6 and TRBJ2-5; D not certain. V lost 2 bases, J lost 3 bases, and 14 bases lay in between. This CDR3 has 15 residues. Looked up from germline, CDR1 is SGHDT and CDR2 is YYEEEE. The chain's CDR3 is CASSFIGDREETQYF. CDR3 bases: TGTGCCAGCAGCTTTATTGGGGATAGAGAAGAGACCCAGTACTTC.

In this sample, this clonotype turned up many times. The CDR3 protein is CATSDSGRSNTGELFF. CDR3 DNA sequence: TGTGCCACCAGTGACTCGGGACGTTCGAACACCGGGGAGCTGTTTTTT. This chain uses TRBV24-1 with TRBJ2-2; TRBD1 or TRBD2 may be the D gene (5 bases each). The germline V gene has CDR1 KGHDR and CDR2 SFDVKD. V dropped 4 bases and J dropped 0 bases, with 11 bases sitting between them. This CDR3 spans 16 amino acids.

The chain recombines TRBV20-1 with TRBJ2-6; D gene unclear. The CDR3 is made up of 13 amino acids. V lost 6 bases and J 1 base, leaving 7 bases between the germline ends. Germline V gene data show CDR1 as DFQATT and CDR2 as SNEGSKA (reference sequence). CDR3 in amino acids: CSASLSGANVLTF. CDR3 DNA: TGCAGTGCAAGTCTGTCTGGGGCCAACGTCCTGACTTTC.

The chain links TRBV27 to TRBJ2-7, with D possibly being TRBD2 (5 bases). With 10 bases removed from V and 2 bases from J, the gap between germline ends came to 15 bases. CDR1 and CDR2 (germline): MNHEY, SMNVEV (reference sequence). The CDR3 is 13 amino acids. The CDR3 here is CATKRLGAYEQYF. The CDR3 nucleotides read TGTGCCACCAAAAGGTTGGGAGCCTACGAGCAGTACTTC.

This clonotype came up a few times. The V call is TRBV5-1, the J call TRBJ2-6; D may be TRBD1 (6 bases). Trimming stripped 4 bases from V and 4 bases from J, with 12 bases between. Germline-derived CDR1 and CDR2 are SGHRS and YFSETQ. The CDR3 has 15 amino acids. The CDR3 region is CASSAPGEGANVLTF. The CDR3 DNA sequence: TGCGCCAGCAGCGCTCCAGGGGAGGGGGCCAACGTCCTGACTTTC.

In nucleotides, the CDR3 is TGTGCCAGCAGCCCGGGCGGGGGACAAGCTACATATACGCAGTATTTT. It specifies CASSPGGGQATYTQYF. This chain connects TRBV7-2 to TRBJ2-3, with a possible D match to TRBD2 (7 bases). This CDR3 has 16 amino acids. V lost 5 bases and J lost 7, with 22 bases in between. Germline V lookup: CDR1 SGHTA, CDR2 FQGNSA.

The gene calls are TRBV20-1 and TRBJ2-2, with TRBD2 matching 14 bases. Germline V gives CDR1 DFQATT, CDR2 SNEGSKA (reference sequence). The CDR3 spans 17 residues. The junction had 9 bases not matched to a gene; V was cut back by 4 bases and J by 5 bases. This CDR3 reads CSATGLAGGPRTGELFF. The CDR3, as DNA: TGCAGTGCTACAGGACTAGCGGGGGGCCCGAGGACCGGGGAGCTGTTTTTT.

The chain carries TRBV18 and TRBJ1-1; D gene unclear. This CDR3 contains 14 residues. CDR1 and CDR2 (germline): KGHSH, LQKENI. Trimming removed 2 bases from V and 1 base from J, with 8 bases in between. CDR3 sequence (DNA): TGTGCCAGCTCACCAGATTTACAGAACACTGAAGCTTTCTTT. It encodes CASSPDLQNTEAFF.

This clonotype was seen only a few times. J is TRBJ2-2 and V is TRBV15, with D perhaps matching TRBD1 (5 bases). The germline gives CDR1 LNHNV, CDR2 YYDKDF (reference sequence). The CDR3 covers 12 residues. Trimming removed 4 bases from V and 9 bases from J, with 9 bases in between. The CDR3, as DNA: TGTGCCACCAGCATTCAGGGCCGGGAGCTGTTTTTT. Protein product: CATSIQGRELFF.

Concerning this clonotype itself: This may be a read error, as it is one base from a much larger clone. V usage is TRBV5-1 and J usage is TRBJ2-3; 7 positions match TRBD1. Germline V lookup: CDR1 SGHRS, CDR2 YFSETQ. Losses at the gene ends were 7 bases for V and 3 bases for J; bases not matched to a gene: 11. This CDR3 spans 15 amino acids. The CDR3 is CASPGQVAVTDTQYF. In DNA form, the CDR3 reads TGCGCCAGCCCCGGACAGGTGGCCGTAACAGATACGCAGTATTTT. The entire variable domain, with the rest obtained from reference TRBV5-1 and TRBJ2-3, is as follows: KAGVTQTPRYLIKTRGQQVTLSCSPISGHRSVSWYQQTPGQGLQFLFEYFSETQRNKGNFPGRFSGRQFSNSRSEMNVSTLELGDSALYLCASPGQVAVTDTQYFGPGTRLTVL.